Shown below are 13 T cell receptor beta chains from a single sample sequenced in a study of cytomegalovirus exposure and HLA in healthy donors. PCR primers comprised 60 Vbeta and 13 Jbeta primers. Clones were sequenced by immunoSEQ multiplex PCR, and TCRdb holds only the in-frame ones, with some missing. Of 100,000 to 150,000 clones listed, about 11% are singletons. Material for sequencing was PBMCs. The source of these receptors is a woman younger than 35 in good health and CMV-seropositive.

This clone was detected a few times. The genes are TRBV5-6 and TRBJ2-7; possibly TRBD1 for D (5 bases). Germline CDR1 SGHDT, CDR2 YYEEEE. The CDR3 is made up of 12 amino acids. Trimming shortened V by 4 bases and J by 5 bases, and 10 bases separated the two germline ends. The CDR3 nucleotides are TGTGCCAGCAGCCCGCTAGGGGACGAGCAGTACTTC. As protein: CASSPLGDEQYF.

The chain carries TRBV27 and TRBJ1-2; D not certain. Germline V gives CDR1 MNHEY, CDR2 SMNVEV (reference sequence). The V gene lost 5 bases and the J gene lost 6 bases, with 25 bases spanning the gap. This CDR3 comprises 17 residues. For the CDR3, the DNA is TGTGCCAGCAGTCCCCGACAAGAAGTCGAGATAGTTAATGGCTACACCTTC. Translating gives CASSPRQEVEIVNGYTF.

CDR3 nucleotides: TGTGCCAGCAGCTTAATCCCCGGTCAGGATTTCTATGGCTACACCTTC. It encodes CASSLIPGQDFYGYTF. This sequence joins TRBV7-3 and TRBJ1-2; D not certain. Between the trimmed V and J ends, which lost 1 base and 4 bases, there was a span of 16 bases. There are 16 residues in the CDR3. Germline V CDR1 and CDR2: SGHTA, FQGTGA.

The gene calls are TRBV9 and TRBJ2-7; 9 bases are shared with TRBD1. CDR1 SGDLS and CDR2 YYNGEE come from the germline V gene. V shed 4 bases, J shed 0 bases, and the junction held 17 bases outside the gene matches. The CDR3 spans 19 residues. The CDR3 bases are TGTGCCAGCAGCCTTAACACCGGGACAGGGTGGAGCGGCTCCTACGAGCAGTACTTC. It yields the protein CASSLNTGTGWSGSYEQYF.

The CDR3 here is CASSRNGGFDAEAFF. Here the CDR3 DNA reads TGTGCCAGCAGTCGCAACGGGGGATTTGACGCTGAAGCTTTCTTT. This chain connects TRBV5-6 to TRBJ1-1, with a tentative D call TRBD1 (5 bases). Trimming shortened V by 5 bases and J by 6 bases, and 20 bases separated the two germline ends. CDR3 length: 15 amino acids. Per germline, CDR1 SGHDT and CDR2 YYEEEE.

The J gene is TRBJ2-7, the V gene TRBV5-6; D not resolved. This CDR3 has 13 amino acids. CDR1 and CDR2 (germline): SGHDT, YYEEEE. Between the trimmed V and J ends, which lost 4 bases and 1 base, there was a span of 9 bases. In DNA form, the CDR3 reads TGTGCCAGCAGCCCGAAACTATCCTACGAGCAGTACTTC. Residues: CASSPKLSYEQYF.

The table lists this clone with a few counts. V gene TRBV9 combines with J gene TRBJ2-2, with 7 bases lining up with TRBD2. Germline CDR1 SGDLS, CDR2 YYNGEE. The ends lost 5 bases at V and 1 base at J; junction bases unmatched: 2. This CDR3 has 14 amino acids. The CDR3: CASRGGENTGELFF. The CDR3 bases are TGTGCCAGCAGGGGGGGGGAGAACACCGGGGAGCTGTTTTTT.

This clone was found a few times. The chain carries TRBV7-8 and TRBJ1-1; 10 positions match TRBD1. The germline V gene encodes CDR1 SGHVS and CDR2 FQNEAQ. Trimming cost V 6 bases and J 0 bases; bases outside gene matches: 1. The CDR3 is 14 amino acids. The DNA for the CDR3 is TGTGCCAGCAGGGGGACAGGGGTGAACACTGAAGCTTTCTTT. Amino acid sequence: CASRGTGVNTEAFF.

CDR3 in amino acids: CASSSRTSGRAHNEQFF. The CDR3 DNA is TGTGCCAGTAGTTCCCGTACTAGCGGGAGGGCCCACAATGAGCAGTTCTTC. The chain recombines TRBV19 with TRBJ2-1, with TRBD2 matching over 13 bases. Looked up from germline, CDR1 is LNHDA and CDR2 is SQIVND (reference sequence). This CDR3 is 17 amino acids long. The J segment lost 5 bases and the V segment lost 5 bases, leaving 9 bases of the junction unmatched.

As to this clone: Other DNA variants within this sample encode the same CDR3. The chain links TRBV2 to TRBJ2-1; 7 bases match TRBD1. The germline V gene has CDR1 SNHLY and CDR2 FYNNEI. Unmatched junction bases numbered 3, after V lost 3 bases and J lost 1 base. This CDR3 has 15 residues. This CDR3 is CASSDSGGSYNEQFF. The DNA of the CDR3 is TGTGCCAGCAGTGATTCAGGGGGATCCTACAATGAGCAGTTCTTC.

This chain links TRBV6-1 with TRBJ2-1, with D tentatively TRBD2 (5 bases). V was shortened by 0 bases and J by 3 bases, with 9 bases between the two germline ends. CDR3 size: 15 residues. Germline loops: CDR1 MNHNS, CDR2 SASEGT. The chain's CDR3 is CASSEAPSGYNEQFF. The CDR3 DNA reads as TGTGCCAGCAGTGAAGCGCCGAGCGGCTACAATGAGCAGTTCTTC.

V usage is TRBV11-2 and J usage is TRBJ2-5; 11 bases line up with TRBD2. Germline CDR1 is SGHAT and CDR2 is FQNNGV. V shed 7 bases and J 1 base; nucleotides not matched to a gene: 5. The CDR3 sequence is 15 residues long. The CDR3 loop reads CASTELAGVQETQYF. The CDR3 nucleotides read TGTGCCAGCACCGAACTAGCGGGAGTCCAAGAGACCCAGTACTTC.

The V and J genes are TRBV18 and TRBJ2-7, with 12 bases aligning to TRBD2. Looked up from germline, CDR1 is KGHSH and CDR2 is LQKENI. Trimming at V came to 5 bases and at J to 4 bases, leaving 12 bases not matched to a gene. The CDR3 loop spans 17 amino acids. CDR3 DNA: TGTGCCAGCTCAGATTCGGAGACTAGCGGGAGATGGTACGAGCAGTACTTC. Its translation is CASSDSETSGRWYEQYF.